A selection of T cell receptor beta chains follows, all from one sample in a study of blood T cells in healthy people across ages. MiXCR, run by TCRdb on the 5' RACE reads, gives a single entry per CDR3 protein. Among under 2,000,000 distinct CDR3 sequences, 49% were seen once, and the ten largest hold 2.1%. The sequencing sample was made of blood. These receptors were collected from a woman aged 40 to 49 in good health. Each CDR3 is given without its conserved first and last residue. D genes are given only for firm matches.

d_call j_call v_call cdr3_aa
TRBD2 TRBJ2-4 TRBV4-3 ASSQDLGGAKNIQY
TRBD1 - TRBV25-1 ASSEFGTGQSSHEQY
- TRBJ2-3 TRBV28 ASSPSRGPFTDTQY
TRBD2 TRBJ2-1 TRBV20-1 SASPTSGAYNEQF
TRBD2 TRBJ2-5 TRBV2 ASSEETSFGKETQY
- TRBJ1-1 TRBV4-1 ASSQERRVNTEAF
TRBD2 TRBJ2-2 TRBV6-1 ASSASGGRTGELF
- TRBJ1-1 TRBV12-3/TRBV12-4 ASSPTPAEAF
TRBD1 TRBJ1-2 TRBV10-3 AISESTGGAAGYT
- TRBJ2-1 TRBV9 ASSVGGTINEQF
- TRBJ1-2 TRBV3-1 ASSPDNNPNYGYT
- TRBJ1-5 TRBV19 ASTDRQPNQPQH
- TRBJ1-1 TRBV4-2 ASSHLGEGNEAF
TRBD1 TRBJ2-7 TRBV5-1 ASSSGQGSYEQY
- TRBJ1-2 TRBV2 ASTIPGEYGYT
- TRBJ1-6 TRBV3-1 ASSQEASSPLH
- TRBJ2-3 TRBV28 ASSLGGGDSTDTQY
- TRBJ2-3 TRBV27 ASSPGRGSTTDTQY
- TRBJ2-3 TRBV29-1 SVYRVDTQY
- TRBJ2-1 TRBV11-3 ASSSRDGAYNEQF
TRBD2 TRBJ2-1 TRBV11-2 ASSLGATSGGSYNEQF
TRBD2 TRBJ2-7 TRBV29-1 SVEVWEGISYEQY
TRBD1 TRBJ1-5 TRBV5-1 ASRSGTGPHQPQH
- TRBJ2-1 TRBV20-1 SAGSNGVSYNEQF